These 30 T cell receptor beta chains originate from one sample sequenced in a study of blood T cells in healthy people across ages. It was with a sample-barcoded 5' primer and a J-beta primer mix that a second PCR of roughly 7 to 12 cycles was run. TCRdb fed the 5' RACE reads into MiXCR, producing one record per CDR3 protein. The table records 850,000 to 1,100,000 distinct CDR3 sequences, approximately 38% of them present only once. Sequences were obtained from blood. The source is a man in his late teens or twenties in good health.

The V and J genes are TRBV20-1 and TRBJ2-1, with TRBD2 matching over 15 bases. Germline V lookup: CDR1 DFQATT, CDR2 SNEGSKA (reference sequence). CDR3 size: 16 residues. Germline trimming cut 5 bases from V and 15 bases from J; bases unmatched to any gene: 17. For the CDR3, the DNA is TGCAGTGCTGTACCCCGAGGACTAGCGGGAGGGTCACTGTGGTTCTTC. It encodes CSAVPRGLAGGSLWFF.

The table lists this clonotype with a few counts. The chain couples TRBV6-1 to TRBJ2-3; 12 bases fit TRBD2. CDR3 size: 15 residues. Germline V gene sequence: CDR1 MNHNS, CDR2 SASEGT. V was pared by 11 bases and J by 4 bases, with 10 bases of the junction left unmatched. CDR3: CAGLDRLAGADTQYF. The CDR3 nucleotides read TGTGCCGGCCTAGACCGACTAGCGGGGGCAGATACGCAGTATTTT.

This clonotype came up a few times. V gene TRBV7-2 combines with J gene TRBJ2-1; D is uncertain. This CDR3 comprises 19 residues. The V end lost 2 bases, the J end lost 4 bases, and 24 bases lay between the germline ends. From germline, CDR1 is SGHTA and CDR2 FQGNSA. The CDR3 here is CASSLLSFYWELLYNEQFF. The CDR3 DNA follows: TGTGCCAGCAGCTTATTATCATTTTACTGGGAATTACTGTACAATGAGCAGTTCTTC. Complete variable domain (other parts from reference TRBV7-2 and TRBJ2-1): GAGVSQSPSNKVTEKGKDVELRCDPISGHTALYWYRQSLGQGLEFLIYFQGNSAPDKSGLPSDRFSAERTGGSVSTLTIQRTQQEDSAVYLCASSLLSFYWELLYNEQFFGPGTRLTVL.

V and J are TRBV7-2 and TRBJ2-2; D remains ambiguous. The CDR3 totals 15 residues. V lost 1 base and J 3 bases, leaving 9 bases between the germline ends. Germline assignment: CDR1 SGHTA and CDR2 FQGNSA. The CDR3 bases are TGTGCCAGCAGCTTAGTGAGACTTCACACCGGGGAGCTGTTTTTT. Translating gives CASSLVRLHTGELFF.

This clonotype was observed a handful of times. The CDR3 loop is CASHSRGLGDEQFF. CDR3 nucleotide sequence: TGTGCCAGCCACTCTAGGGGTTTAGGCGATGAGCAGTTCTTC. The J gene is TRBJ2-1, the V gene TRBV28; D may be TRBD1 (5 bases). The CDR3 length is 14 residues. V was trimmed by 8 bases and J by 8 bases, leaving 19 bases between them. Germline V gene sequence: CDR1 MDHEN, CDR2 SYDVKM.

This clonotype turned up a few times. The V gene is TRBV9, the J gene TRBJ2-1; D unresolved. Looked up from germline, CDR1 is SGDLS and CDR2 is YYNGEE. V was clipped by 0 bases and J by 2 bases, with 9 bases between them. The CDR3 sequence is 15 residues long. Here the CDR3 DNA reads TGTGCCAGCAGCGTAGGATCCAGCGCCTACAATGAGCAGTTCTTC. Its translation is CASSVGSSAYNEQFF.

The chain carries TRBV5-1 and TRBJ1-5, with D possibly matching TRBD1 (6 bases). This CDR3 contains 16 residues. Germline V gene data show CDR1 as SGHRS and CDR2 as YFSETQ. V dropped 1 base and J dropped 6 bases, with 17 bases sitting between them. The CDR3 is CASSLREEGEGQPQHF. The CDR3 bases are TGCGCCAGCAGCTTGAGAGAAGAGGGGGAAGGTCAGCCCCAGCATTTT.

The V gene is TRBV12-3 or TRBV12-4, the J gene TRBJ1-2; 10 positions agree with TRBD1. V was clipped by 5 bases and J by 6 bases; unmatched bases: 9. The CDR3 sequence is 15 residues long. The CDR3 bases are TGTGCCAGCAGTGGCCTCGGGACAGGGGTGGATGGCTACACCTTC. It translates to CASSGLGTGVDGYTF.

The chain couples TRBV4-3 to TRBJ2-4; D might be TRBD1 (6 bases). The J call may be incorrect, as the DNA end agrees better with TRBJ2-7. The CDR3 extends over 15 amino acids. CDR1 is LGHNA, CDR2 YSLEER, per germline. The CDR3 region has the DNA TGCGCCAGCAGCCAAGATCAGGGGACCACCTACGAGCAGTACTTC. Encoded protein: CASSQDQGTTYEQYF.

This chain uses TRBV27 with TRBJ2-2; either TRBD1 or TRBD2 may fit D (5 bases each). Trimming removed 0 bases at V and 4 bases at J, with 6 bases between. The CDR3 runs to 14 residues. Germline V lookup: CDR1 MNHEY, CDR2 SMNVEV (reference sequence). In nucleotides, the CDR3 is TGTGCCAGCAGTTTATCGGGGACCACCGGGGAGCTGTTTTTT. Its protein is CASSLSGTTGELFF.

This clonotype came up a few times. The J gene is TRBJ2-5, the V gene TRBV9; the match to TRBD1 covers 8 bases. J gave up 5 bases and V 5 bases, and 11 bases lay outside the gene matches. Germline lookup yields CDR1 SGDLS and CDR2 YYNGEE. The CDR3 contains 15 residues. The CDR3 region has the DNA TGTGCCAGCAGTGATACAGGGGGATTCGGGGAGACCCAGTACTTC. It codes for CASSDTGGFGETQYF.

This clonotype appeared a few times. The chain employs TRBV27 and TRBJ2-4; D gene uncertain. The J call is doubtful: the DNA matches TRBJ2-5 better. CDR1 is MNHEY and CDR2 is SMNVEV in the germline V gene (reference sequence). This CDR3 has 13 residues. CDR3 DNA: TGTGCCAGCAGTTTATCGGCTTCAGAGACCCAGTACTTC. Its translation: CASSLSASETQYF.

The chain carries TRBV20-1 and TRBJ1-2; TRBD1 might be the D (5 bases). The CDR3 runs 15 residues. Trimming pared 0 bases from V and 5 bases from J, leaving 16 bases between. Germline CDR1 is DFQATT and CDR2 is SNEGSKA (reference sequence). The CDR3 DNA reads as TGCAGTGCTAGAGACACTAGCGGGGGAGGGTATGGCTACACCTTC. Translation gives CSARDTSGGGYGYTF.

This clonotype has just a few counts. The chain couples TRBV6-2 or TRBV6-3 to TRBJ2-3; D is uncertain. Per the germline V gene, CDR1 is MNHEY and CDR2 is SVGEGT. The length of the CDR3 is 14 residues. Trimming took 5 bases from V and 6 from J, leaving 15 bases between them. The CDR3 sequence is CASSLPYASDTQYF. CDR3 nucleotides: TGTGCCAGCAGTCTCCCCTACGCGTCGGATACGCAGTATTTT.

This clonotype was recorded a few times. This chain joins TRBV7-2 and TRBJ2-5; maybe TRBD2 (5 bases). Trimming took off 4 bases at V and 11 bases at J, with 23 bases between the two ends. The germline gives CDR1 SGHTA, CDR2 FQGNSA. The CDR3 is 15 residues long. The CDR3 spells CASSSNPGFNNEQYF. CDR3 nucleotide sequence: TGTGCCAGCAGCTCGAATCCGGGATTCAACAATGAGCAGTACTTC.

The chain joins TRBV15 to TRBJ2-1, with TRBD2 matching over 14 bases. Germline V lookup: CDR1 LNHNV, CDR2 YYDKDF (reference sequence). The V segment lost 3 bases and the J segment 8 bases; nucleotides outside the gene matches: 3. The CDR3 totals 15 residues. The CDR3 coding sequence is TGTGCCACCAGCAGGGGACTAGCGGGGGCTTATGAGCAGTTCTTC. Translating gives CATSRGLAGAYEQFF.

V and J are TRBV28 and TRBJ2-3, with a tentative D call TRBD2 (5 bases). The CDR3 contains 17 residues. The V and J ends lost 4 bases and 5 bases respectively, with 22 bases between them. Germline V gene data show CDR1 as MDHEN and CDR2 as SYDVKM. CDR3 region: CASSSPEGYSAGDTQYF. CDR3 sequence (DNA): TGTGCCAGCAGTTCACCCGAGGGATACTCAGCAGGAGATACGCAGTATTTT. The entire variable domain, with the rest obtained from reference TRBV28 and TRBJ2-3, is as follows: DVKVTQSSRYLVKRTGEKVFLECVQDMDHENMFWYRQDPGLGLRLIYFSYDVKMKEKGDIPEGYSVSREKKERFSLILESASTNQTSMYLCASSSPEGYSAGDTQYFGPGTRLTVL.

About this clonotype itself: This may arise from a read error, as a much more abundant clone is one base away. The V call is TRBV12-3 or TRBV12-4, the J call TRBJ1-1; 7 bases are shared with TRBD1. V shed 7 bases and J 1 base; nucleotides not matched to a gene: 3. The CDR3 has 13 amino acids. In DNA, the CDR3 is TGTGCCAGCACCGGACAGGCGAACACTGAAGCTTTCTTT. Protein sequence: CASTGQANTEAFF.

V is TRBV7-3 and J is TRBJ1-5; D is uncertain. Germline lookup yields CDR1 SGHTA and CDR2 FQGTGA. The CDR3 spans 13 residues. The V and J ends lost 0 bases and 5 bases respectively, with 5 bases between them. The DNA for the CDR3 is TGTGCCAGCAGCTTAACGCGTGATCAGCCCCAGCATTTT. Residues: CASSLTRDQPQHF.

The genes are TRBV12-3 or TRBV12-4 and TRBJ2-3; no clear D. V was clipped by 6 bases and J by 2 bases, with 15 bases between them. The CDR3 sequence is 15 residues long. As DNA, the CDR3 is TGTGCCAGCAGCCCGACAAGATCTCCCACAGATACGCAGTATTTT. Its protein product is CASSPTRSPTDTQYF.

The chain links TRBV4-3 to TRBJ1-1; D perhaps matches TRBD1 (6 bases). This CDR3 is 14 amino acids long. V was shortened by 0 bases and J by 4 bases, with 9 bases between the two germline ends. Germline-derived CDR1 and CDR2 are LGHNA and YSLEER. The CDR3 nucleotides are TGCGCCAGCAGCCAAGAGGGGGGCTTCACTGAAGCTTTCTTT. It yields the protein CASSQEGGFTEAFF.

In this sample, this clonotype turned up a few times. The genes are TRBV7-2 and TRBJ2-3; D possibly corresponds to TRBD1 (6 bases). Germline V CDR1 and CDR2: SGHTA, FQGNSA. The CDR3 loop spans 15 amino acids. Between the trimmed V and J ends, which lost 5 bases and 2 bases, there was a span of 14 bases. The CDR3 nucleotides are TGTGCCAGCAGCGAGGACAGTATTAACACAGATACGCAGTATTTT. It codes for CASSEDSINTDTQYF. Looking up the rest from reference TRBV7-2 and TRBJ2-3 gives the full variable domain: GAGVSQSPSNKVTEKGKDVELRCDPISGHTALYWYRQSLGQGLEFLIYFQGNSAPDKSGLPSDRFSAERTGGSVSTLTIQRTQQEDSAVYLCASSEDSINTDTQYFGPGTRLTVL.

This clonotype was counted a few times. The CDR3 sequence: CASSRRGPDNSPLHF. CDR3 DNA: TGTGCCAGCAGCAGGCGGGGGCCAGATAATTCACCCCTCCACTTT. This sequence joins TRBV7-9 and TRBJ1-6; the D gene is possibly TRBD1 (6 bases). The CDR3 has 15 amino acids. Germline V CDR1 and CDR2: SEHNR, FQNEAQ (reference sequence). Trimming left V 5 bases short and J 5 bases short, with 13 bases between.

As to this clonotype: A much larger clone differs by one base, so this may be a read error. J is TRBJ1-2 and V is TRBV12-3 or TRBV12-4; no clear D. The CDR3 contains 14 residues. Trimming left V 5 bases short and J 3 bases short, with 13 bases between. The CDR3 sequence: CASSVVGIDYGYTF. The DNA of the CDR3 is TGTGCCAGCAGTGTGGTCGGGATCGACTATGGCTACACCTTC.

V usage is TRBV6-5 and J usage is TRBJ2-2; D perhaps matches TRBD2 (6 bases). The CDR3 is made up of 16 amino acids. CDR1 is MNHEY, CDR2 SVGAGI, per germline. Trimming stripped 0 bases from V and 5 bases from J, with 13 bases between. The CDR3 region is CASSYSQGGGTGELFF. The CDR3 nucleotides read TGTGCCAGCAGTTACTCGCAAGGAGGAGGGACCGGGGAGCTGTTTTTT.

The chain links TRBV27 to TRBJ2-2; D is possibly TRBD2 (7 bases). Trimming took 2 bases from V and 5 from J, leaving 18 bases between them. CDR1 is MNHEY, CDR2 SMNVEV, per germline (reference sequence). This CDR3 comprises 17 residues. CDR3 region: CASSLRAGAEQTGELFF. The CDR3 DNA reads TGTGCCAGCAGTTTAAGGGCGGGGGCTGAACAGACCGGGGAGCTGTTTTTT.

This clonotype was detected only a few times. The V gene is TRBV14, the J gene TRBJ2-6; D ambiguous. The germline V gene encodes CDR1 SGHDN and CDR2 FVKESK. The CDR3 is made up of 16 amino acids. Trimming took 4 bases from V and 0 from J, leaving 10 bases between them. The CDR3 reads CASSPLSGSGANVLTF. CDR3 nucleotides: TGTGCCAGCAGCCCGCTGAGTGGCTCTGGGGCCAACGTCCTGACTTTC.

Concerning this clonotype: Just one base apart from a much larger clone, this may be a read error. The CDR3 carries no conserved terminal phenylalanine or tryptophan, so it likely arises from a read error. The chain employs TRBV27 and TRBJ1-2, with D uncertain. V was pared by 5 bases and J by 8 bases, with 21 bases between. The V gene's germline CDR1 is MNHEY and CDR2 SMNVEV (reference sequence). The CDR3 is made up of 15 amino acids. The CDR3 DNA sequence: TGTGCCAGCAGTCACGCCGGGTTTGGAAGAGGAGGCTACACCATC. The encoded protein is CASSHAGFGRGGYTI.

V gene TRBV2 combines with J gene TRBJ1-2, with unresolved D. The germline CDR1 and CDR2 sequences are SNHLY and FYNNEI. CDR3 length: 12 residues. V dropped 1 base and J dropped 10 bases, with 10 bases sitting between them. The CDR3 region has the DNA TGTGCCAGCAGTGAAGGGTCTGTTATCTACACCTTC. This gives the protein CASSEGSVIYTF.

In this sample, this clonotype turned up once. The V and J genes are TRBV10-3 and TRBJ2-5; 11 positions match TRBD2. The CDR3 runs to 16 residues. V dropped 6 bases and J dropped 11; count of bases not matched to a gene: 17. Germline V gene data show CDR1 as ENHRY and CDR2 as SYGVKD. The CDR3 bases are TGTGCCATCAGAGACGCCCTAGCGGGGGGACCGGGTGAGCAGTACTTC. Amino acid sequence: CAIRDALAGGPGEQYF.